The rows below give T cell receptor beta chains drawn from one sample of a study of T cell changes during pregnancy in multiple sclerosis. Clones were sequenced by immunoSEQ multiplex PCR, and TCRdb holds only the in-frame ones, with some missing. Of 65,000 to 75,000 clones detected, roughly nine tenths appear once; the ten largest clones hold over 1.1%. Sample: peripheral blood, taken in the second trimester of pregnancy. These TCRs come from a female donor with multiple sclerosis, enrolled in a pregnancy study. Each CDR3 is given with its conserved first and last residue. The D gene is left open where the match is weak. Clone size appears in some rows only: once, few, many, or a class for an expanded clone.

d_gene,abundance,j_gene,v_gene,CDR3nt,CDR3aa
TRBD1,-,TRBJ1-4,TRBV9,TGTGCCAGCAGCGAGGGGACAGGGGGCTTGAAGGAAAAACTGTTTTTT,CASSEGTGGLKEKLFF
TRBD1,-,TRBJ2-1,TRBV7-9,TGTGCCAGCAGCTTAGATCCGGGACAGGGTGGAAGCAATGAGCAGTTCTTC,CASSLDPGQGGSNEQFF
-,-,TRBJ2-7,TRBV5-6,TGTGCCAGCAGCTTGGTATCTAGTTCAGCCCCCTACGAGCAGTACTTC,CASSLVSSSAPYEQYF
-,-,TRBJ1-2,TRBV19,TGTGCCAGTAGTATAGGAGTACAGAACTATGGCTACACCTTC,CASSIGVQNYGYTF
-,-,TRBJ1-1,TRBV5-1,TGCGCCAGCAGCGTACAGGGTGTGAACACTGAAGCTTTCTTT,CASSVQGVNTEAFF
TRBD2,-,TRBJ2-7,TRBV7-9,TGTGCCAGCAGCACGCTACTAGCGGGAATCACCTACGAGCAGTACTTC,CASSTLLAGITYEQYF
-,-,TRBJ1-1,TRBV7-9,TGTGCCAGCAGCCAGAGGGGGGGGCCTGAAGCTTTCTTT,CASSQRGGPEAFF
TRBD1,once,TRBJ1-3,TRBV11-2,TGTGCCAGCAGCTCCCACAGGGGCCAGGTCGGAAACACCATATATTTT,CASSSHRGQVGNTIYF
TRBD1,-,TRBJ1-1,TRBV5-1,TGCGCCAGCAGCTTGGGGACAGGGGTTGAAGCTTTCTTT,CASSLGTGVEAFF
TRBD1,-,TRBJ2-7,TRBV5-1,TGCGCCAGCAGATCCGGGACAGGAGGGCCCTACGAGCAGTACTTC,CASRSGTGGPYEQYF
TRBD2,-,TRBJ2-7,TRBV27,TGTGCCAGCAGGCTCGGGGGGGGACGAGGGGAGCAGTACTTC,CASRLGGGRGEQYF
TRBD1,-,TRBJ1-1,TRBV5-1,TGCGCCAGCAGCCCAACAGGGGGCGCGGGGAACACTGAAGCTTTCTTT,CASSPTGGAGNTEAFF
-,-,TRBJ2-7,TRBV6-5,TGTGCCAGCAGTGACTCGGACTCCTCCTACGAGCAGTACTTC,CASSDSDSSYEQYF
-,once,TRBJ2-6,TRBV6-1,TGTGCCAGCAGGGAGGGATCAGGGGCCAACGTCCTGACTTTC,CASREGSGANVLTF
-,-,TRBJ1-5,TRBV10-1,TGCGCCAGCAGTGAGTCTCGTATCGGGCCCCAGCATTTT,CASSESRIGPQHF
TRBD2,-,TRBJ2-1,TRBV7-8,TGTGCCAGCAGCGTGGGACTAGGGACTAATGAGCAGTTCTTC,CASSVGLGTNEQFF
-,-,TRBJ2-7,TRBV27,TGTGCCAGCAGTTCCTACTACGAGCAGTACTTC,CASSSYYEQYF